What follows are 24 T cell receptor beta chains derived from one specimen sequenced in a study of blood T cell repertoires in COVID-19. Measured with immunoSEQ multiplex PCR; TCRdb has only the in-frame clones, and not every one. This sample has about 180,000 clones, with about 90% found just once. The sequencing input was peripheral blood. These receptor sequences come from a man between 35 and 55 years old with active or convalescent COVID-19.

In nucleotides, the CDR3 is TGCGCCAGCAGCCAAGGATTAGCCGGTGAAGCTTTCTTT. It specifies CASSQGLAGEAFF. This chain uses TRBV4-1 with TRBJ1-1; D gene ambiguous. CDR3 length: 13 amino acids. CDR1 MGHRA and CDR2 YSYEKL come from the germline V gene. V was trimmed by 1 base and J by 7 bases, leaving 10 bases between them.

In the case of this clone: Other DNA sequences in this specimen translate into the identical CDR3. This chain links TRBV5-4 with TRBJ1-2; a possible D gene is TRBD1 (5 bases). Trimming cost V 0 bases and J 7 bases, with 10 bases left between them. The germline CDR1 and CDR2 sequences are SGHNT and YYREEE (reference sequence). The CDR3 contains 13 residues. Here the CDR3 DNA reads TGTGCCAGCAGCTTGGCCGGGGGTGGTGGCTACACCTTC. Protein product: CASSLAGGGGYTF.

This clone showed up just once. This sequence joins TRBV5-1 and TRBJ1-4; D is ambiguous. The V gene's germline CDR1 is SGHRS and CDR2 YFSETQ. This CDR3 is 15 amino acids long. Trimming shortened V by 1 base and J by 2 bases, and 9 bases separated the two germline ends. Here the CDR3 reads CASSLTGSTNEKLFF. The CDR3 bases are TGCGCCAGCAGCTTGACGGGTTCGACTAATGAAAAACTGTTTTTT.

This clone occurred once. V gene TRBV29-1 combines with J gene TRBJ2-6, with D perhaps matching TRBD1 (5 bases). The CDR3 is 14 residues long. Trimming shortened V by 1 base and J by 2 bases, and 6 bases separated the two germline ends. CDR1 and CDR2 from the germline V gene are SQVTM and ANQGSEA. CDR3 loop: CSVEGTTGANVLTF. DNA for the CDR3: TGCAGCGTTGAAGGGACAACTGGGGCCAACGTCCTGACTTTC.

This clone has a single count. CDR3 bases: TGTGCCAGCAGCTTAGCGGTCTCGGGCACTGAAGCTTTCTTT. Protein: CASSLAVSGTEAFF. The J gene is TRBJ1-1, the V gene TRBV7-8, with D unresolved. The CDR3 contains 14 residues. CDR1 SGHVS and CDR2 FQNEAQ come from the germline V gene. Deletions cut 0 bases from V and 4 bases from J, with 9 bases between.

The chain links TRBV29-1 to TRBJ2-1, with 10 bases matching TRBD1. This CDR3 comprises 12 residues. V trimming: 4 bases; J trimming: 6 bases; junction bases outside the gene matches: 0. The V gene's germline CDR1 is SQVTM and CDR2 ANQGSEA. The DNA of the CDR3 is TGCAGCGTTGGGACAGGGGGCAATGAGCAGTTCTTC. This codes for CSVGTGGNEQFF.

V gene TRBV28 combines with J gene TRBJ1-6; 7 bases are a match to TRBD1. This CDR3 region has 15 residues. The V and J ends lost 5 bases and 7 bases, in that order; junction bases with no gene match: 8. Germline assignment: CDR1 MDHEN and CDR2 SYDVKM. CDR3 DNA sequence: TGTGCCAGCAGTCCCAGGGGGTTCGGAAATTCACCCCTCCACTTT. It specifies CASSPRGFGNSPLHF.

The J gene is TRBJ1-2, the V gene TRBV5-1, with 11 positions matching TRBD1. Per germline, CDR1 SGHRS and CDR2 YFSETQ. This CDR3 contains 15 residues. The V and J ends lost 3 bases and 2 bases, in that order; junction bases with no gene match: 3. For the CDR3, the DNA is TGCGCCAGCAGCTCCGGGACAGGGGGGAACTATGGCTACACCTTC. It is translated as CASSSGTGGNYGYTF.

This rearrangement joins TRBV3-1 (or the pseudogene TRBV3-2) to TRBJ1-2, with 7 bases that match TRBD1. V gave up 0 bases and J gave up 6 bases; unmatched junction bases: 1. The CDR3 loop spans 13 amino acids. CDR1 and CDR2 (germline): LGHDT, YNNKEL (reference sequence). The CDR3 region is CASSQDRGHGYTF. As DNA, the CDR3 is TGTGCCAGCAGCCAAGATAGGGGGCATGGCTACACCTTC.

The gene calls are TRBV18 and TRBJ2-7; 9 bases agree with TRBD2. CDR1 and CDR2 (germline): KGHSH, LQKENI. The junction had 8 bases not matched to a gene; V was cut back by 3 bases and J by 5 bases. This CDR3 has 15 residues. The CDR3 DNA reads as TGTGCCAGCTCACCGCGGGAGGGGACGGTCCACGAGCAGTACTTC. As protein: CASSPREGTVHEQYF.

DNA of the CDR3: TGTGCCAGCAGTGAATACCAGGGGGCCACCACTGAAGCTTTCTTT. Translated: CASSEYQGATTEAFF. The rearrangement joins TRBV6-4 to TRBJ1-1, with 8 bases lining up with TRBD1. The J segment lost 4 bases and the V segment lost 3 bases, leaving 7 bases of the junction unmatched. Germline CDR1 reads MRHNA; CDR2 reads SNTAGT. The length of the CDR3 is 15 residues.

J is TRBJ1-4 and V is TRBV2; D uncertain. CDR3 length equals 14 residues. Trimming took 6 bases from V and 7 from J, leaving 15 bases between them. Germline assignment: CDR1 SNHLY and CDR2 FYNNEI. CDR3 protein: CASRDRAGSEKLFF. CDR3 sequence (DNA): TGTGCCAGCAGGGATAGGGCCGGGAGTGAAAAACTGTTTTTT. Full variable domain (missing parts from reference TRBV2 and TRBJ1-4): EPEVTQTPSHQVTQMGQEVILRCVPISNHLYFYWYRQILGQKVEFLVSFYNNEISEKSEIFDDQFSVERPDGSNFTLKIRSTKLEDSAMYFCASRDRAGSEKLFFGSGTQLSVL.

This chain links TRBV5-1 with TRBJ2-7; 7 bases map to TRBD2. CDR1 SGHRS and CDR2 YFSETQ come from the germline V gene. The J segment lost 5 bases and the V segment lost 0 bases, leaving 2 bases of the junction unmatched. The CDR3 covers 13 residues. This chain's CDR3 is CASSLAGGNEQYF. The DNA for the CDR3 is TGCGCCAGCAGCTTGGCGGGGGGAAACGAGCAGTACTTC.

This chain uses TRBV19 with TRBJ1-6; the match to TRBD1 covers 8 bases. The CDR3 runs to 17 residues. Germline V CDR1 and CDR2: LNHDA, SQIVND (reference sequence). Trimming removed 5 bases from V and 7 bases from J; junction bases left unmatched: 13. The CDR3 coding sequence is TGTGCCAGTAGTCCTGGGCCGGACAGGGCTCGGAATTCACCCCTCCACTTT. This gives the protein CASSPGPDRARNSPLHF.

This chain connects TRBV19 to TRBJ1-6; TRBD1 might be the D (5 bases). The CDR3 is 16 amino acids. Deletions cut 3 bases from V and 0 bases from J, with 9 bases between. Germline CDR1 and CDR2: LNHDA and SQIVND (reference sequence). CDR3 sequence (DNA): TGTGCCAGTAGTATCGGCGGGGCCTCCTATAATTCACCCCTCCACTTT. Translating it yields CASSIGGASYNSPLHF.

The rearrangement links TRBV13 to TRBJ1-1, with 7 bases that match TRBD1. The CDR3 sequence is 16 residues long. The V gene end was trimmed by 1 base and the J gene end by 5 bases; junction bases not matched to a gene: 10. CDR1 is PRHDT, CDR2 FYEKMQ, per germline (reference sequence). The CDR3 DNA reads TGTGCCAGCAGCTTAGAGGGATGGACAGGAGGAACTGAAGCTTTCTTT. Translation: CASSLEGWTGGTEAFF.

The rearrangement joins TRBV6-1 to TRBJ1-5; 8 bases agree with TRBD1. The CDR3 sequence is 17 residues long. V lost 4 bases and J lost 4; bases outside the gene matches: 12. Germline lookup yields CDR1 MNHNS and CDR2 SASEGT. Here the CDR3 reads CASSVSQGYRGNQPQHF. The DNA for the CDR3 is TGTGCCAGCAGTGTCTCCCAGGGGTACAGGGGGAATCAGCCCCAGCATTTT.

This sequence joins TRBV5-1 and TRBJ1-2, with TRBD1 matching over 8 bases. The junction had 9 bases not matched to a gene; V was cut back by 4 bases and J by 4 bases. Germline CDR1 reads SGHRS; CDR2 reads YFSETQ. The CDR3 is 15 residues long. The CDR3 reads CASSPTGQGGYGYTF. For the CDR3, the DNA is TGCGCCAGCAGCCCAACCGGACAGGGCGGCTATGGCTACACCTTC.

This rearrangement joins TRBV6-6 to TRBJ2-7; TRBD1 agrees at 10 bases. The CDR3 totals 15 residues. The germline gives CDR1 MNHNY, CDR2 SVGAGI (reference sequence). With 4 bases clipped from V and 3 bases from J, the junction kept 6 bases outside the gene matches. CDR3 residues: CASSSWTGGGYEQYF. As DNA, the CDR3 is TGTGCCAGCAGTTCCTGGACAGGGGGAGGCTACGAGCAGTACTTC.

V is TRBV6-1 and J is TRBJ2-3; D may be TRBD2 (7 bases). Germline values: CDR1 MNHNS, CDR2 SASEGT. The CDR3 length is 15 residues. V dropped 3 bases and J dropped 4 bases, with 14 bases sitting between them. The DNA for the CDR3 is TGTGCCAGCAGTGACCCCAGGGGAGGGGCAGATACGCAGTATTTT. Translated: CASSDPRGGADTQYF.

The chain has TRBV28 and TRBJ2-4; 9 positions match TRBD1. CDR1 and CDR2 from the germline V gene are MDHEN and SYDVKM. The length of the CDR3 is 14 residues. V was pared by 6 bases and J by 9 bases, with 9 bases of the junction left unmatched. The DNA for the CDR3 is TGTGCCAGCAGACCAACGGGGACAGGGCCCATTCAGTACTTC. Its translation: CASRPTGTGPIQYF.

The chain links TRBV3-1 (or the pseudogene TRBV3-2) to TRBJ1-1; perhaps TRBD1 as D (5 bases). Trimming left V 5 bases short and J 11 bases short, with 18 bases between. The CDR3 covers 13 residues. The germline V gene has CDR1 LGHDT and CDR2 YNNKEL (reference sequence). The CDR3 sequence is CASSFGTPRGAFF. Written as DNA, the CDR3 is TGTGCCAGCAGCTTCGGGACTCCGAGGGGCGCTTTCTTT.

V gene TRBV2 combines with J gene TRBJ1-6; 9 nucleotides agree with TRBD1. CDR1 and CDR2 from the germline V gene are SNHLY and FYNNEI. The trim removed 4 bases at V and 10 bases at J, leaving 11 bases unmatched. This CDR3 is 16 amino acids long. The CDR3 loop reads CASSGPRDREGSPLHF. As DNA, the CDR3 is TGTGCCAGCAGTGGGCCTAGGGACAGGGAGGGATCACCCCTCCACTTT.

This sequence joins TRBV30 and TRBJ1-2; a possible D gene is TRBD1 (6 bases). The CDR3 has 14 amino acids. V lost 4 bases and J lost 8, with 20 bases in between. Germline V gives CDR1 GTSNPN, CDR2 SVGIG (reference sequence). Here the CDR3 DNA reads TGTGCCTGGAACCGGGACACCTGGAACGGAGGCTACACCTTC. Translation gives CAWNRDTWNGGYTF.